One and the same sample provided the 6 T cell receptor beta chains below, sequenced in a study of cytomegalovirus exposure and HLA in healthy donors. In the PCR, 60 Vbeta and 13 Jbeta primers were used. TCRdb's table, derived via immunoSEQ multiplex PCR, lists solely in-frame clones and lacks some. The data contain about 110,000 clones, just under 70% of them seen just once; the ten biggest clones take up roughly 8.7%. The sequenced material came from PBMCs. The receptors derive from a man under 40 in good health and CMV-seropositive.

This clone was detected only once. The chain carries TRBV11-1 and TRBJ2-1, with 10 positions matching TRBD2. This CDR3 has 13 amino acids. Germline CDR1 SGHAT, CDR2 FQDESV (reference sequence). V dropped 10 bases and J dropped 2; count of bases not matched to a gene: 2. The DNA of the CDR3 is TGTGCCATCGGACTAGCGGCCTACAATGAGCAGTTCTTC. Translating gives CAIGLAAYNEQFF.

The table lists this clone with a few counts. Other DNA sequences in the same sample also yield this CDR3. This sequence joins TRBV5-4 and TRBJ2-1; 11 nucleotides agree with TRBD2. Germline loops: CDR1 SGHNT, CDR2 YYREEE (reference sequence). V shed 1 base, J shed 8 bases, and the junction held 5 bases outside the gene matches. This CDR3 has 15 residues. In nucleotides, the CDR3 is TGTGCCAGCAGCTTGAAACTAGCGGGGGCCGATGAGCAGTTCTTC. Protein sequence: CASSLKLAGADEQFF. The whole variable domain, filled in from reference TRBV5-4 and TRBJ2-1, reads ETGVTQSPTHLIKTRGQQVTLRCSSQSGHNTVSWYQQALGQGPQFIFQYYREEENGRGNFPPRFSGLQFPNYSSELNVNALELDDSALYLCASSLKLAGADEQFFGPGTRLTVL.

The chain joins TRBV7-6 to TRBJ1-3; 7 bases align to TRBD1. CDR3 length: 19 residues. J gave up 0 bases and V 1 base, and 12 bases lay outside the gene matches. CDR1 and CDR2 (germline): SGHVS, FNYEAQ. CDR3 nucleotide sequence: TGTGCCAGCAGCTTAGTGTCCAGGGACAGAGCTATCTCTGGAAACACCATATATTTT. Translation gives CASSLVSRDRAISGNTIYF.

V usage is TRBV2 and J usage is TRBJ2-3; D not resolved. The germline V gene encodes CDR1 SNHLY and CDR2 FYNNEI. Trimming took 6 bases from V and 2 from J, leaving 12 bases between them. The CDR3 has 14 amino acids. In DNA form, the CDR3 reads TGTGCCAGCAGAGCCGACACTGACACAGATACGCAGTATTTT. As protein: CASRADTDTDTQYF.

This chain links TRBV9 with TRBJ2-7; D remains unclear. The V gene lost 0 bases and the J gene lost 2 bases, with 12 bases spanning the gap. CDR3 length: 15 residues. The germline V gene has CDR1 SGDLS and CDR2 YYNGEE. The DNA for the CDR3 is TGTGCCAGCAGCGTAGGAGCAGCGTACGCCTACGAGCAGTACTTC. This sequence encodes CASSVGAAYAYEQYF.

The J gene is TRBJ1-2, the V gene TRBV27, with TRBD1 matching 8 bases. Germline CDR1 is MNHEY and CDR2 is SMNVEV (reference sequence). The J segment lost 8 bases and the V segment lost 2 bases, leaving 7 bases of the junction unmatched. The CDR3 contains 14 residues. The DNA for the CDR3 is TGTGCCAGCAGTTTACGCCGGGACAGGTGGGGCTACACCTTC. Its protein is CASSLRRDRWGYTF.